Below, 23 T cell receptor beta chains from the same sample are listed, as sequenced in a study of technical replicates of blood from several donors (dated by TCRdb to 2016 to 2017). The library was obtained by the immunoSEQ multiplex PCR assay. Here the immuneACCESS table is served through TCRdb, limited to in-frame sequences with V and J called. Missing clones are a known gap in these copies; in checked studies unresolved V genes cover under half, and the rest lacks a known reason. The table for this sample lists about 75,000 clones; approximately 97% of them were counted only once. The ten top clones hold roughly 0.3% of the sample. The source material was T cells isolated from PBMCs. All receptors derive from a human donor in good health.

The chain links TRBV7-2 to TRBJ2-3; TRBD2 aligns across 11 bases. V trimming: 3 bases; J trimming: 7 bases; junction bases outside the gene matches: 6. The CDR3 spans 15 residues. Germline CDR1 is SGHTA and CDR2 is FQGNSA. For the CDR3, the DNA is TGTGCCAGCAGCTTTACTAGCGGGAGTTCGAATACGCAGTATTTT. This translates into CASSFTSGSSNTQYF.

This clone has a single count. V is TRBV11-2 and J is TRBJ2-1; TRBD1 is a possible D gene (6 bases). CDR3 length equals 15 residues. Trimming shortened V by 4 bases and J by 1 base, and 11 bases separated the two germline ends. CDR1 and CDR2 (germline): SGHAT, FQNNGV. The CDR3 loop reads CASSSTGESYNEQFF. The CDR3 DNA reads as TGTGCCAGCAGCTCGACAGGAGAGTCCTACAATGAGCAGTTCTTC.

This clone was seen once. V is TRBV7-9 and J is TRBJ2-5; perhaps TRBD1 as D (5 bases). CDR1 and CDR2 (germline): SEHNR, FQNEAQ (reference sequence). The V and J ends lost 5 bases and 4 bases respectively, with 8 bases between them. This CDR3 spans 12 amino acids. CDR3 in amino acids: CASSADTETQYF. CDR3 nucleotide sequence: TGTGCCAGCAGCGCGGACACAGAGACCCAGTACTTC. Combining the CDR3 with reference TRBV7-9 and TRBJ2-5 gives the whole variable domain DTGVSQNPRHKITKRGQNVTFRCDPISEHNRLYWYRQTLGQGPEFLTYFQNEAQLEKSRLLSDRFSAERPKGSFSTLEIQRTEQGDSAMYLCASSADTETQYFGPGTRLLVL.

The CDR3 DNA is TGTGCCAGCAGCTTAGCGCGTTGGACAGGGACTGGGGCCAACGTCCTGACTTTC. It codes for CASSLARWTGTGANVLTF. V and J are TRBV7-6 and TRBJ2-6; 8 bases are a match to TRBD1. Germline loops: CDR1 SGHVS, CDR2 FNYEAQ. The junction had 6 bases not matched to a gene; V was cut back by 0 bases and J by 2 bases. This CDR3 contains 18 residues.

The chain is built from TRBV4-3 and TRBJ2-7, with D possibly matching TRBD2 (7 bases). With 0 bases removed from V and 2 bases from J, the gap between germline ends came to 17 bases. The CDR3 has 17 amino acids. CDR1 is LGHNA and CDR2 is YSLEER in the germline V gene. This CDR3 reads CASSQDPEGGLTYEQYF. The CDR3 DNA is TGCGCCAGCAGCCAAGACCCGGAAGGGGGACTAACCTACGAGCAGTACTTC.

This clone was recorded once. This chain uses TRBV28 with TRBJ2-1; weak D call: TRBD1 (6 bases). V was trimmed by 6 bases and J by 7 bases, leaving 16 bases between them. Germline CDR1 reads MDHEN; CDR2 reads SYDVKM. The CDR3 is 14 residues long. The CDR3 here is CASSLPRGWNEQFF. CDR3 DNA: TGTGCCAGCAGCCTACCTAGGGGGTGGAATGAGCAGTTCTTC.

The chain couples TRBV28 to TRBJ2-5; 7 positions match TRBD1. This CDR3 contains 13 residues. Germline V gives CDR1 MDHEN, CDR2 SYDVKM. The trim removed 8 bases at V and 3 bases at J, leaving 6 bases unmatched. The CDR3 loop reads CASLTGPEETQYF. The CDR3 DNA is TGTGCCAGCTTGACAGGGCCAGAAGAGACCCAGTACTTC.

The chain joins TRBV7-3 to TRBJ2-5; tentatively, D is TRBD1 (5 bases). The ends were cut back, 5 bases at V and 5 bases at J, with 18 bases in the middle. The length of the CDR3 is 15 residues. Germline CDR1 is SGHTA and CDR2 is FQGTGA. CDR3 nucleotides: TGTGCCAGCAGCCCCCACGGTCAGGGCTGGGAGACCCAGTACTTC. It codes for CASSPHGQGWETQYF.

The rearrangement uses TRBV2 and TRBJ1-2, with 9 bases identical to TRBD1. After removal of 3 bases from V and 14 bases from J, the junction contained 10 bases not matched to a gene. This CDR3 has 13 residues. Germline V CDR1 and CDR2: SNHLY, FYNNEI. CDR3 DNA sequence: TGTGCCAGCAGTGAGGGGACAGGGATTGCTAAGACCTTC. This translates into CASSEGTGIAKTF.

This rearrangement joins TRBV25-1 to TRBJ2-1; D is undetermined. Trimming cost V 5 bases and J 6 bases, with 5 bases left between them. From germline, CDR1 is MGHDK and CDR2 SYGVNS. This CDR3 is built from 11 residues. The DNA of the CDR3 is TGTGCCAGCAGTCCAGGCAATGAGCAGTTCTTC. This codes for CASSPGNEQFF.

This chain joins TRBV7-9 and TRBJ1-4; no firm D call. Trimming removed 4 bases at V and 6 bases at J, with 18 bases between. The CDR3 is 16 amino acids. In germline, CDR1 is SEHNR, CDR2 FQNEAQ (reference sequence). The CDR3 sequence is CASSSYTATSYEKLFF. CDR3 nucleotide sequence: TGTGCCAGCAGCTCGTACACAGCCACTAGCTATGAAAAACTGTTTTTT.

This clone is a singleton in its sample. The rearrangement uses TRBV6-6 and TRBJ2-7, with TRBD2 identical over 13 bases. After removal of 6 bases from V and 5 bases from J, the junction contained 10 bases not matched to a gene. In germline, CDR1 is MNHNY, CDR2 SVGAGI (reference sequence). The CDR3 runs to 16 residues. CDR3 nucleotide sequence: TGTGCCAGCAGCTTAGGACTAGCGGGAGCCTCGGACGAGCAGTACTTC. Translation: CASSLGLAGASDEQYF.

This chain joins TRBV6-5 and TRBJ2-3, with 9 bases matching TRBD2. This CDR3 contains 14 residues. V lost 5 bases and J lost 7; bases outside the gene matches: 7. Germline values: CDR1 MNHEY, CDR2 SVGAGI. CDR3 sequence: CASSPSGNTHTQYF. The DNA for the CDR3 is TGTGCCAGCAGTCCTAGCGGGAATACGCATACGCAGTATTTT.

CDR3 nucleotide sequence: TGTGCCAGCAGTCAACGACAGGGGAACGAGCAGTACTTC. This translates into CASSQRQGNEQYF. The chain has TRBV7-9 and TRBJ2-7, with 8 bases aligning to TRBD1. Trimming removed 6 bases from V and 5 bases from J; junction bases left unmatched: 6. The CDR3 consists of 13 residues. CDR1 SEHNR and CDR2 FQNEAQ come from the germline V gene (reference sequence).

The J gene is TRBJ2-7, the V gene TRBV9, with 7 bases matching TRBD2. The CDR3 is made up of 16 amino acids. Germline CDR1 and CDR2: SGDLS and YYNGEE. Trimming took 3 bases from V and 2 from J; bases not matched to a gene: 11. DNA for the CDR3: TGTGCCAGCAGCGCATGGATAGCGGGCGTTCCCTACGAGCAGTACTTC. This encodes CASSAWIAGVPYEQYF.

This rearrangement joins TRBV28 to TRBJ1-2; TRBD1 matches at 8 bases. The CDR3 is 13 residues long. In germline, CDR1 is MDHEN, CDR2 SYDVKM. V lost 6 bases and J lost 8; bases outside the gene matches: 8. The CDR3 bases are TGTGCCAGCAGCCTTGGACAGGGAAGGGGCTACACCTTC. It yields the protein CASSLGQGRGYTF.

The chain uses TRBV5-4 and TRBJ2-2; TRBD1 aligns across 8 bases. The CDR3 runs 15 residues. Per germline, CDR1 SGHNT and CDR2 YYREEE (reference sequence). Trimming removed 4 bases from V and 3 bases from J; junction bases left unmatched: 5. The DNA for the CDR3 is TGTGCCAGCAGCCCCGGACAGGGATACACCGGGGAGCTGTTTTTT. This codes for CASSPGQGYTGELFF.

This chain uses TRBV6-5 with TRBJ2-7; weak D call: TRBD1 (6 bases). The length of the CDR3 is 14 residues. Trimming took off 7 bases at V and 8 bases at J, with 21 bases between the two ends. Germline CDR1 and CDR2: MNHEY and SVGAGI. The CDR3 spells CASTALDSGAQQYF. In nucleotides, the CDR3 is TGTGCCAGCACCGCATTGGACAGTGGAGCTCAGCAGTACTTC.

This chain uses TRBV5-5 with TRBJ2-3; 7 bases map to TRBD2. V lost 0 bases to trimming and J lost 1 base; unmatched junction nucleotides: 5. Germline CDR1 is SGHKS and CDR2 is YYEKEE (reference sequence). This CDR3 is built from 16 residues. CDR3 nucleotides: TGTGCCAGCAGCTTGGCCTGGCTAGCGGGCACAGATACGCAGTATTTT. It encodes CASSLAWLAGTDTQYF.

This chain connects TRBV20-1 to TRBJ2-5; tentatively, D is TRBD1 (6 bases). Germline CDR1 is DFQATT and CDR2 is SNEGSKA (reference sequence). V was trimmed by 7 bases and J by 1 base, leaving 7 bases between them. The CDR3 is 11 residues long. Here the CDR3 reads CSGQVQETQYF. CDR3 coding DNA: TGCAGTGGACAGGTCCAAGAGACCCAGTACTTC.

This clone was detected once. The chain couples TRBV5-1 to TRBJ2-7; a weak D match, TRBD2 (6 bases). Trimming stripped 4 bases from V and 3 bases from J, with 14 bases between. CDR3 length: 14 residues. Germline V lookup: CDR1 SGHRS, CDR2 YFSETQ. CDR3 amino acids: CASSLDQRVYEQYF. The CDR3 coding sequence is TGCGCCAGCAGCCTGGACCAGCGGGTCTACGAGCAGTACTTC.

CDR3: CASSIRGGGANVLTF. The DNA for the CDR3 is TGTGCCAGCAGCATAAGGGGAGGGGGGGCCAACGTCCTGACTTTC. The V and J genes are TRBV11-2 and TRBJ2-6; TRBD2 agrees at 7 bases. The CDR3 totals 15 residues. Germline CDR1 reads SGHAT; CDR2 reads FQNNGV. V lost 5 bases and J lost 4; bases outside the gene matches: 5.

The CDR3 here is CASSHLAVSYEQYF. The CDR3 DNA follows: TGTGCCAGCTCCCACCTGGCAGTCTCCTACGAGCAGTACTTC. This chain joins TRBV16 and TRBJ2-7; no clear D. The V gene lost 8 bases and the J gene lost 0 bases, with 14 bases spanning the gap. The germline gives CDR1 KGHSY, CDR2 FQNENV. This CDR3 comprises 14 residues. Combining the CDR3 with reference TRBV16 and TRBJ2-7 gives the whole variable domain GEEVAQTPKHLVRGEGQKAKLYCAPIKGHSYVFWYQQVLKNEFKFLISFQNENVFDETGMPKERFSAKCLPNSPCSLEIQATKLEDSAVYFCASSHLAVSYEQYFGPGTRLTVT.